The subject of this entry is one TCR beta chain. The read halts 3 residues ahead of the CDR3 end, with the missing end drawn from the germline J gene. Germline-derived CDR1 and CDR2 are SGHNT and YYREEE (reference sequence). Trimming left V 0 bases short and J 4 bases short, with 11 bases between. This CDR3 has 16 amino acids. The data derive from a study of T cells in women clearing cervical HPV infection. The data were produced by immunoSEQ multiplex PCR, yet TCRdb's version contains in-frame clones alone and is incomplete. This sample's table reports some 39,000 clones. The TCR was taken from a woman between 18 and 70 years old with a cervical HPV16 infection that either progressed to CIN3+ or cleared (not recorded which). Input material: blood buffy coat. This chain uses TRBV5-4 with TRBJ1-6, with D maybe TRBD1 (5 bases). The CDR3 sequence: CASSLGRSGYNSPLHF. CDR3 DNA (partial): TGTGCCAGCAGCTTGGGACGTTCAGGGTATAATTCACCC.